A single sample gave rise to the 5 T cell receptor beta chains below, sequenced in a study of OX40 agonist ivuxolimab in advanced cancers. TCRdb's copy holds only in-frame clones and misses some; the assay was immunoSEQ multiplex PCR. This sample has about 44,000 clones, with about 80% found just once. The source material was CD4+ or CD8+ T cells sorted from blood, sampled in a trial of the OX40 agonist ivuxolimab. The receptors were gathered from an adult with an advanced solid tumor such as melanoma, head and neck, liver or kidney cancer.

This clone is a singleton in its sample. The gene calls are TRBV30 and TRBJ1-3; 7 bases align to TRBD1. The CDR3 runs to 15 residues. V lost 0 bases and J lost 6; bases outside the gene matches: 8. CDR1 GTSNPN and CDR2 SVGIG come from the germline V gene (reference sequence). The CDR3 DNA reads as TGTGCCTGGAGTGTACCCCGGACAGGAGCAAACACCATATATTTT. Its protein product is CAWSVPRTGANTIYF. Combining the CDR3 with reference TRBV30 and TRBJ1-3 gives the whole variable domain SQTIHQWPATLVQPVGSPLSLECTVEGTSNPNLYWYRQAAGRGLQLLFYSVGIGQISSEVPQNLSASRPQDRQFILSSKKLLLSDSGFYLCAWSVPRTGANTIYFGEGSWLTVV.

The V gene is TRBV21-1, the J gene TRBJ2-1; TRBD1, the table's D call, was not compared with the DNA. TRBV21-1 is recorded as a pseudogene. This CDR3 is built from 16 residues. Here the CDR3 reads CAGPSRNRGSYNEQFF. For the CDR3, the DNA is TGTGCCGGGCCTTCCCGTAACAGGGGTTCATACAATGAGCAGTTCTTC.

This chain connects TRBV27 to TRBJ1-6, with D tentatively TRBD1 (6 bases). The V end was cut by 6 bases, the J end by 7 bases, with 13 bases between. Germline V gene data show CDR1 as MNHEY and CDR2 as SMNVEV (reference sequence). CDR3 length: 14 residues. The CDR3 DNA is TGTGCCAGCAGCTTCGGGGGGCTGAATTCACCCCTCCACTTT. This sequence encodes CASSFGGLNSPLHF.

The rearrangement joins TRBV19 to TRBJ2-7; 9 positions match TRBD2. The J segment lost 6 bases and the V segment lost 11 bases, leaving 17 bases of the junction unmatched. CDR3 size: 15 residues. CDR1 is LNHDA and CDR2 is SQIVND in the germline V gene (reference sequence). CDR3 nucleotide sequence: TGTGCCTCCAAAGCGGCGGGAGGGAGTAATAGCGAGCAGTACTTC. Translating it yields CASKAAGGSNSEQYF.

In the case of this clone: The same CDR3 is also encoded by other DNA sequences in this sample. The chain recombines TRBV18 with TRBJ1-4; 7 bases are a match to TRBD1. With V trimmed by 5 bases and J by 4 bases, 4 bases remained unmatched. Germline CDR1 reads KGHSH; CDR2 reads LQKENI. The CDR3 contains 14 residues. DNA for the CDR3: TGTGCCAGCTCATACAGGGGCCTTAATGAAAAACTGTTTTTT. It codes for CASSYRGLNEKLFF.